These 18 T cell receptor beta chains originate from one sample sequenced in a study of blood T cell repertoires in COVID-19. Repertoires were generated with immunoSEQ multiplex PCR, while TCRdb's copy carries only in-frame clones and drops some. Among about 320,000 clones, roughly 91% were seen once, and the ten largest hold approximately 10%. The specimen was peripheral blood. The receptors stem from a woman between 25 and 40 years old with COVID-19, enrolled during active disease.

The genes are TRBV6-5 and TRBJ2-7; 7 bases fit TRBD1. This CDR3 region has 13 residues. J was trimmed by 5 bases and V by 5 bases; bases with no gene match: 6. Germline V CDR1 and CDR2: MNHEY, SVGAGI. The CDR3 region is CASSHRDSNEQYF. Written as DNA, the CDR3 is TGTGCCAGCAGTCATAGGGACAGCAACGAGCAGTACTTC.

The V and J genes are TRBV5-4 and TRBJ1-4; 7 nucleotides agree with TRBD1. V gave up 0 bases and J gave up 8 bases; unmatched junction bases: 4. The CDR3 contains 14 residues. The germline V gene has CDR1 SGHNT and CDR2 YYREEE (reference sequence). The CDR3 protein is CASSLGTGPEKLFF. CDR3 coding DNA: TGTGCCAGCAGCTTGGGGACAGGCCCCGAAAAACTGTTTTTT.

This clone has a single count. The V call is TRBV9, the J call TRBJ1-1, with D maybe TRBD1 (6 bases). This CDR3 spans 15 amino acids. The V end was cut by 3 bases, the J end by 4 bases, with 16 bases between. CDR1 and CDR2 (germline): SGDLS, YYNGEE. CDR3 sequence reads: CASSAGDTRSTEAFF. The CDR3 DNA follows: TGTGCCAGCAGCGCCGGGGACACGCGAAGCACTGAAGCTTTCTTT.

The rearrangement joins TRBV18 to TRBJ2-6, with D perhaps TRBD2 (5 bases). The length of the CDR3 is 14 residues. V gave up 3 bases and J gave up 3 bases, with 6 bases separating them. Per the germline V gene, CDR1 is KGHSH and CDR2 is LQKENI. CDR3 DNA: TGTGCCAGCTCACCGGGGAGTGGGGCCAACGTCCTGACTTTC. This gives the protein CASSPGSGANVLTF.

This clone has a single count. The rearrangement uses TRBV5-8 and TRBJ1-4; no clear D gene. Germline loops: CDR1 SGHTS, CDR2 YDEGEE. The CDR3 has 15 amino acids. The germline V and J ends were trimmed by 2 bases and 0 bases, with 8 bases remaining between them. The CDR3: CASSFRTTTNEKLFF. The CDR3, as DNA: TGTGCCAGCAGCTTCCGGACTACAACTAATGAAAAACTGTTTTTT. Based on the CDR3 plus reference TRBV5-8 and TRBJ1-4, the full variable domain is EAGVTQSPTHLIKTRGQQATLRCSPISGHTSVYWYQQALGLGLQFLLWYDEGEERNRGNFPPRFSGRQFPNYSSELNVNALELEDSALYLCASSFRTTTNEKLFFGSGTQLSVL.

This chain joins TRBV28 and TRBJ1-6; 7 bases align to TRBD1. The CDR3 covers 13 residues. Germline CDR1 MDHEN, CDR2 SYDVKM. V dropped 5 bases and J dropped 7; count of bases not matched to a gene: 2. Here the CDR3 DNA reads TGTGCCAGCAGTGTCAGGGGGAATTCACCCCTCCACTTT. This codes for CASSVRGNSPLHF.

The rearrangement links TRBV28 to TRBJ2-2, with D tentatively TRBD2 (6 bases). There are 14 residues in the CDR3. The germline gives CDR1 MDHEN, CDR2 SYDVKM. V lost 8 bases to trimming and J lost 5 bases, with 15 bases between them. The CDR3 is CASRGVADTGELFF. As DNA, the CDR3 is TGTGCCAGCCGTGGCGTAGCGGATACCGGGGAGCTGTTTTTT.

J is TRBJ2-2 and V is TRBV9; 7 bases fit TRBD2. There are 14 residues in the CDR3. Germline V lookup: CDR1 SGDLS, CDR2 YYNGEE. Trimming cost V 0 bases and J 6 bases; bases outside gene matches: 2. CDR3 loop: CASSVAGGAGELFF. The CDR3 DNA sequence: TGTGCCAGCAGCGTAGCTGGGGGGGCCGGGGAGCTGTTTTTT. The entire variable domain, with the rest obtained from reference TRBV9 and TRBJ2-2, is as follows: DSGVTQTPKHLITATGQRVTLRCSPRSGDLSVYWYQQSLDQGLQFLIQYYNGEERAKGNILERFSAQQFPDLHSELNLSSLELGDSALYFCASSVAGGAGELFFGEGSRLTVL.

The rearrangement links TRBV27 to TRBJ1-2, with D maybe TRBD1 (6 bases). V was trimmed by 4 bases and J by 4 bases, leaving 10 bases between them. The CDR3 is made up of 13 amino acids. CDR1 is MNHEY and CDR2 is SMNVEV in the germline V gene (reference sequence). The CDR3 protein is CASSYRVGYGYTF. The DNA of the CDR3 is TGTGCCAGCAGTTACAGGGTTGGCTATGGCTACACCTTC.

The V call is TRBV28, the J call TRBJ1-5; possibly TRBD1 for D (5 bases). Trimming shortened V by 1 base and J by 12 bases, and 13 bases separated the two germline ends. The CDR3 loop spans 13 amino acids. Germline CDR1 and CDR2: MDHEN and SYDVKM. CDR3 protein: CASSLSGGLGQHF. DNA for the CDR3: TGTGCCAGCAGTTTATCCGGGGGTCTGGGCCAGCATTTT.

This clone came up once. This chain's CDR3 is CASSAFGGVGQPQHF. The DNA of the CDR3 is TGTGCCAGCAGCGCATTTGGGGGCGTCGGGCAGCCCCAGCATTTT. The chain uses TRBV7-9 and TRBJ1-5; D perhaps matches TRBD1 (6 bases). Germline CDR1 SEHNR, CDR2 FQNEAQ (reference sequence). The length of the CDR3 is 15 residues. Trimming removed 5 bases at V and 7 bases at J, with 18 bases between.

This chain uses TRBV5-1 with TRBJ2-7, with 7 bases fitting TRBD1. The germline gives CDR1 SGHRS, CDR2 YFSETQ. The V segment lost 4 bases and the J segment 2 bases; nucleotides outside the gene matches: 6. This CDR3 comprises 14 residues. The CDR3 DNA sequence: TGCGCCAGCAGCGCCAACAGGGGAACCTACGAGCAGTACTTC. Encoded protein: CASSANRGTYEQYF.

The V gene is TRBV13, the J gene TRBJ2-2; no reliable D call. The germline V gene has CDR1 PRHDT and CDR2 FYEKMQ (reference sequence). Trimming took 0 bases from V and 2 from J, leaving 7 bases between them. The CDR3 covers 15 residues. CDR3 region: CASSLGALNTGELFF. Here the CDR3 DNA reads TGTGCCAGCAGCTTAGGGGCTTTAAACACCGGGGAGCTGTTTTTT.

The J gene is TRBJ1-2, the V gene TRBV19, with TRBD1 as a possible D gene (6 bases). V lost 1 base to trimming and J lost 2 bases, with 17 bases between them. The V gene's germline CDR1 is LNHDA and CDR2 SQIVND (reference sequence). The CDR3 sequence is 17 residues long. The CDR3: CASSIAVTGPGNYGYTF. The CDR3 DNA is TGTGCCAGTAGTATAGCTGTCACAGGGCCCGGAAACTATGGCTACACCTTC.

The rearrangement uses TRBV2 and TRBJ1-2, with a tentative D call TRBD1 (5 bases). Looked up from germline, CDR1 is SNHLY and CDR2 is FYNNEI. The CDR3 runs 13 residues. V lost 5 bases to trimming and J lost 7 bases, with 14 bases between them. DNA of the CDR3: TGTGCCAGCAGTTTAGACAGCGAGCCTGGCTACACCTTC. Residues: CASSLDSEPGYTF.

V is TRBV28 and J is TRBJ1-5; 8 bases map to TRBD1. CDR1 is MDHEN and CDR2 is SYDVKM in the germline V gene. The CDR3 spans 16 residues. With V trimmed by 6 bases and J by 7 bases, 14 bases remained unmatched. The CDR3 sequence is CASSSIYGQGRQPQHF. The CDR3 bases are TGTGCCAGCAGCTCTATCTACGGACAGGGACGGCAGCCCCAGCATTTT. Using reference TRBV28 and TRBJ1-5 for the parts outside the CDR3, the full variable domain is DVKVTQSSRYLVKRTGEKVFLECVQDMDHENMFWYRQDPGLGLRLIYFSYDVKMKEKGDIPEGYSVSREKKERFSLILESASTNQTSMYLCASSSIYGQGRQPQHFGDGTRLSIL.

This clone was seen once. V and J are TRBV27 and TRBJ1-2; 7 positions agree with TRBD1. Looked up from germline, CDR1 is MNHEY and CDR2 is SMNVEV (reference sequence). The CDR3 sequence is 16 residues long. Trimming removed 6 bases from V and 4 bases from J; junction bases left unmatched: 14. CDR3 amino acids: CASSPLTGMVVYGYTF. CDR3 nucleotides: TGTGCCAGCAGCCCCCTGACAGGGATGGTAGTCTATGGCTACACCTTC.

V usage is TRBV7-2 and J usage is TRBJ2-4; weak D call: TRBD1 (6 bases). The CDR3 totals 13 residues. Germline CDR1 SGHTA, CDR2 FQGNSA. The V and J ends lost 5 bases and 9 bases respectively, with 14 bases between them. DNA of the CDR3: TGTGCCAGCAGCCAACAGGGTATGGGCATTCAGTACTTC. Its translation: CASSQQGMGIQYF.